A selection of T cell receptor beta chains follows, all from one sample in a study of post-analysis software for immune sequencing data. TCRdb analysed the PCR reads with MiXCR anew, one entry per CDR3 protein. The sample includes about 460,000 distinct CDR3 sequences, roughly 46% of them seen just once. The specimen was blood. The receptor source for this set is a girl aged 10-17 years with multiple sclerosis. Each CDR3 is given with its conserved first and last residue. D genes are given only for firm matches. The size of a clone is reported for some rows only, either as once, few or many, or as a class for expanded clones.

>17|.|.|TRBJ2-1|TRBV12-3/TRBV12-4
CASSPPADAPRRYEQFF
TGTGCCAGCAGTCCACCTGCAGACGCCCCCCGGAGGTATGAGCAGTTCTTC
>15|.|.|TRBJ2-1|TRBV28
CASTPTSKFYNEQFF
TGTGCCAGCACCCCGACTAGTAAATTCTACAATGAGCAGTTCTTC
>18|.|TRBD2|TRBJ2-3|TRBV6-1
CASSEEQAGAPVADTQYF
TGTGCCAGCAGTGAAGAACAAGCGGGAGCGCCAGTAGCAGATACGCAGTATTTT
>14|.|.|TRBJ1-6|TRBV5-1
CASSLWPQNSPLHF
TGCGCCAGCAGCTTGTGGCCGCAAAATTCACCCCTCCACTTT
>15|few|.|TRBJ1-1|TRBV10-3
CAISESRTLNTEAFF
TGTGCCATCAGTGAGTCCCGGACCTTGAACACTGAAGCTTTCTTT
>16|many|.|TRBJ1-1|TRBV12-3/TRBV12-4
CASSIRTLRENTEAFF
TGTGCCAGCAGTATTCGGACATTAAGGGAGAACACTGAAGCTTTCTTT
>15|.|.|TRBJ2-7|TRBV21-1
CASSNHRGLFYEQYF
TGTGCCAGCAGCAATCACAGGGGGTTGTTCTACGAGCAGTACTTC
>15|.|.|TRBJ2-3|TRBV4-3
CASSQERQVRDTQYF
TGCGCCAGCAGCCAGGAGAGACAGGTTCGGGATACGCAGTATTTT
>15|.|.|TRBJ2-7|TRBV4-1
CASSQERAFTYEQYF
TGCGCCAGCAGCCAAGAGCGGGCTTTTACCTACGAGCAGTACTTC
>14|few|.|TRBJ2-7|TRBV20-1
CSARGTGWSYEQYF
TGCAGTGCTAGAGGCACAGGGTGGTCCTACGAGCAGTACTTC
>10|few|.|TRBJ2-7|TRBV20-1
CSADDGEQYF
TGCAGTGCTGACGACGGGGAGCAGTACTTC
>14|.|TRBD1|TRBJ1-2|TRBV24-1
CATRDYTGAGGYTF
TGTGCCACCAGGGACTATACAGGGGCAGGTGGCTACACCTTC
>14|few|.|TRBJ2-5|TRBV7-2
CASSKPGRKETQYF
TGTGCCAGCAGCAAGCCGGGTCGCAAAGAGACCCAGTACTTC
>15|few|.|TRBJ1-5|TRBV5-1
CASSLDGQINQPQHF
TGCGCCAGCAGCTTGGATGGACAGATCAATCAGCCCCAGCATTTT
>14|.|.|TRBJ2-3|TRBV4-1
CASSQVSGPDTQYF
TGCGCCAGCAGCCAAGTTTCGGGACCAGATACGCAGTATTTT
>14|.|TRBD2|TRBJ2-1|TRBV5-1
CASSLERDRDEQFF
TGCGCCAGCAGCTTGGAGCGGGATAGGGATGAGCAGTTCTTC
>15|few|TRBD1|TRBJ2-5|TRBV7-6
CASSLGQGVQETQYF
TGTGCCAGCAGCTTGGGACAGGGGGTACAAGAGACCCAGTACTTC
>16|.|.|TRBJ2-7|TRBV5-6
CASSPRSGRIVGEQYF
TGTGCCAGCAGCCCACGATCCGGCAGGATTGTCGGCGAGCAGTACTTC
>14|.|TRBD2|TRBJ2-1|TRBV9
CASSVGLALNEQFF
TGTGCCAGCAGCGTAGGACTAGCGCTGAATGAGCAGTTCTTC
>15|few|.|TRBJ1-2|TRBV6-5
CASSQGEGGIYGYTF
TGTGCCAGCAGCCAGGGAGAGGGTGGGATCTATGGCTACACCTTC
>12|.|.|TRBJ2-1|TRBV28
CACWGRDNEQFF
TGTGCCTGTTGGGGCAGGGACAATGAGCAGTTCTTC
>17|.|TRBD2|TRBJ2-1|TRBV25-1
CASSELAGGPSYNEQFF
TGTGCCAGCAGTGAGTTAGCGGGAGGGCCGTCCTACAATGAGCAGTTCTTC
>15|many|.|TRBJ2-5|TRBV6-2/TRBV6-3
CASSYKRPGGETQYF
TGTGCCAGCAGTTACAAGCGTCCAGGAGGGGAGACCCAGTACTTC
>16|few|TRBD1|TRBJ1-6|TRBV28
CASSLRQGLRNSPLHF
TGTGCCAGCAGTTTAAGACAGGGGCTGCGTAATTCACCCCTCCACTTT
>14|few|TRBD1|TRBJ2-1|TRBV7-9
CASRPGQGINEQFF
TGTGCCAGCAGACCCGGACAGGGGATCAATGAGCAGTTCTTC
>15|many|.|TRBJ2-1|TRBV4-3
CASSQTWAVGNEQFF
TGCGCCAGCAGCCAAACTTGGGCAGTGGGGAATGAGCAGTTCTTC
>15|.|.|TRBJ2-1|TRBV7-2
CASSLAVSSYNEQFF
TGTGCCAGCAGCTTAGCGGTGAGCTCCTACAATGAGCAGTTCTTC
>12|.|.|TRBJ1-5|TRBV4-2
CAGSQENQPQHF
TGTGCCGGCAGCCAAGAGAATCAGCCCCAGCATTTT
>13|few|.|TRBJ2-1|TRBV4-1
CASSLDLGNEQFF
TGCGCCAGCAGTTTAGACCTTGGCAATGAGCAGTTCTTC
>14|.|.|TRBJ2-7|TRBV28
CASSQGGGRYEQYF
TGTGCCAGCAGTCAAGGGGGCGGGAGATACGAGCAGTACTTC
>12|.|.|TRBJ2-3|TRBV20-1
CSARDRGDTQYF
TGCAGTGCTAGAGATCGGGGAGATACGCAGTATTTT
>13|.|TRBD2|TRBJ2-5|TRBV20-1
CSVPPGGGETQYF
TGCAGTGTTCCCCCGGGAGGCGGTGAGACCCAGTACTTC
>15|.|.|TRBJ2-5|TRBV7-9
CASSILQGAQETQYF
TGTGCCAGCAGCATACTACAGGGAGCCCAAGAGACCCAGTACTTC
>14|once|.|TRBJ1-2|TRBV6-2/TRBV6-3
CASSYKAVNYGYTF
TGTGCCAGCAGTTACAAAGCAGTCAACTATGGCTACACCTTC
>13|.|.|TRBJ2-1|TRBV3-1
CASSQTVNNEQFF
TGTGCCAGCAGCCAGACCGTAAACAATGAGCAGTTCTTC
>16|.|.|TRBJ2-1|TRBV29-1
CSVEATTGGAYNEQFF
TGCAGCGTTGAAGCGACAACAGGGGGGGCCTACAATGAGCAGTTCTTC
>16|.|TRBD2|TRBJ2-1|TRBV7-9
CASSRTSGSAYNEQFF
TGTGCCAGCAGCCGGACTAGCGGGAGCGCCTACAATGAGCAGTTCTTC
>12|.|.|TRBJ1-2|TRBV6-5
CASTSWGCGYTF
TGTGCCAGCACATCGTGGGGGTGTGGCTACACCTTC